Sequencing of this T cell receptor (beta chain) was carried out in a study of blood T cell repertoires in COVID-19. Study-wide background: From T cells, B-cell-depleted T cells, or PBMCs came the material, which was cDNA or gDNA.

TCRdb's table, derived via immunoSEQ multiplex PCR, lists solely in-frame clones and lacks some. The data show nearly 200,000 clones, with 70% to 90% seen just once and approximately 8% held by the top ten. All enrollees were roughly 18 to 100 years old and from 20 to 30 US areas. Participant-given clinical history determined each cohort assignment. Cohort 3 donors were reported recovered after two negative PCRs, clearance, or symptom resolution. The TCR comes from a woman in her late teens or twenties who had recovered from COVID-19. Sequencing was performed on PBMCs or T cells enriched from blood (not recorded which).

CDR3 amino acids: CASSLAGAGGYNEQFF. The CDR3 DNA sequence: TGCGCCAGCAGCTTGGCCGGGGCGGGGGGATACAATGAGCAGTTCTTC. The chain links TRBV5-1 to TRBJ2-1; 8 bases are a match to TRBD2. The CDR3 consists of 16 residues. Germline V gives CDR1 SGHRS, CDR2 YFSETQ. The V and J ends lost 0 bases and 4 bases, in that order; junction bases with no gene match: 6.